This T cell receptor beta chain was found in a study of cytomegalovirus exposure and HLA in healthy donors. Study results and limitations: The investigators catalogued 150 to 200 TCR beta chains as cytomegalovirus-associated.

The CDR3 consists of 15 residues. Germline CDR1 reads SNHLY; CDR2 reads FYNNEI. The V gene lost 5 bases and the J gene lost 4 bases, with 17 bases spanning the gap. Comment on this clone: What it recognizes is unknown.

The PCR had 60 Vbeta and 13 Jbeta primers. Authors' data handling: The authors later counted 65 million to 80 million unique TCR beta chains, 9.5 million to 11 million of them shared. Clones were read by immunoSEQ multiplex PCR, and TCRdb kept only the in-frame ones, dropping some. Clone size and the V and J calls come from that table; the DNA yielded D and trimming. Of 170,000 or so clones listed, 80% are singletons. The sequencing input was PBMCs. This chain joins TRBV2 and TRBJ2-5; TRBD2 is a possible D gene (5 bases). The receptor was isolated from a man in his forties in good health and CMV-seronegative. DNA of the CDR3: TGTGCCAGCAGTTCACGACTTCTAGAGGGAGAGACCCAGTACTTC. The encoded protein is CASSSRLLEGETQYF.